Below are 7 T cell receptor beta chains sequenced from a single sample in a study of molecular identifiers for immune sequencing clone quantification. TCRdb reanalysed the PCR reads using MiXCR and keeps one entry per CDR3 protein. The table shows about 630,000 distinct CDR3 sequences, with roughly 25% occurring only once. What was sequenced was naive CD8+ T cells from blood, with Jurkat cell RNA spiked in. Subset meaning: FACS-sorted CD8+CD4-CCR7+CD45RA+ naive T cells. The receptors were gathered from a human donor in good health. Some libraries in this study had Jurkat cell RNA spiked in.

V usage is TRBV3-1 and J usage is TRBJ1-2; D unresolved. V gave up 0 bases and J gave up 10 bases, with 21 bases separating them. This CDR3 contains 16 residues. Germline V gene lookup returns CDR1 LGHDT and CDR2 YNNKEL (reference sequence). The CDR3 nucleotides are TGTGCCAGCAGCCAAGATTCCCAACCCTTTGATCATGACTACACCTTC. Translated: CASSQDSQPFDHDYTF.

The chain employs TRBV19 and TRBJ2-6, with 8 bases aligning to TRBD2. V lost 7 bases and J lost 0; bases outside the gene matches: 8. The CDR3 is 17 amino acids. Germline CDR1 reads LNHDA; CDR2 reads SQIVND (reference sequence). Here the CDR3 reads CASTPKRELSGANVLTF. DNA of the CDR3: TGTGCCAGTACCCCCAAGCGGGAGCTCTCTGGGGCCAACGTCCTGACTTTC.

In its sample, this clonotype was seen once. The chain carries TRBV27 and TRBJ1-4; no clear D gene. Per the germline V gene, CDR1 is MNHEY and CDR2 is SMNVEV (reference sequence). The CDR3 sequence is 13 residues long. The V end was cut by 5 bases, the J end by 8 bases, with 12 bases between. The CDR3 loop reads CASSAGSVEKLFF. The CDR3 region has the DNA TGTGCCAGCAGTGCCGGTTCGGTCGAAAAACTGTTTTTT.

The sample holds many counts of this clonotype. This chain joins TRBV5-6 and TRBJ2-7; D gene ambiguous. The germline gives CDR1 SGHDT, CDR2 YYEEEE. The V end lost 3 bases, the J end lost 5 bases, and 9 bases lay between the germline ends. The CDR3 sequence is 12 residues long. CDR3 bases: TGTGCCAGCAGCTGGGGTTTTAACGAGCAGTACTTC. Its protein product is CASSWGFNEQYF.

This clonotype appeared a few times. The CDR3 coding sequence is TGTGCCAGCAGCTTATTAGGGGGGGGCCAGTCAGATGCGGCTTTCTTT. Translation gives CASSLLGGGQSDAAFF. This chain uses TRBV7-9 with TRBJ1-1; D possibly corresponds to TRBD1 (6 bases). This CDR3 has 16 amino acids. Trimming stripped 2 bases from V and 11 bases from J, with 24 bases between. Germline CDR1 reads SEHNR; CDR2 reads FQNEAQ (reference sequence).

The sample holds many counts of this clonotype. This chain's CDR3 is CASSLDGSWRAFF. As DNA, the CDR3 is TGCGCCAGCAGCTTGGATGGCAGCTGGAGAGCTTTCTTT. The genes are TRBV5-1 and TRBJ1-1; D not certain. V was clipped by 0 bases and J by 10 bases, with 13 bases between them. This CDR3 spans 13 amino acids. Germline values: CDR1 SGHRS, CDR2 YFSETQ.

For this clonotype: A single base separates this from a much larger clone, so it may be a read error. This chain uses TRBV10-3 with TRBJ2-3; D remains ambiguous. Germline V gives CDR1 ENHRY, CDR2 SYGVKD. The CDR3 contains 16 residues. CDR3 residues: CAISEVAARPTDTQCF. The CDR3 DNA reads as TGTGCCATCAGTGAAGTGGCGGCCAGACCCACAGATACGCAGTGTTTT.